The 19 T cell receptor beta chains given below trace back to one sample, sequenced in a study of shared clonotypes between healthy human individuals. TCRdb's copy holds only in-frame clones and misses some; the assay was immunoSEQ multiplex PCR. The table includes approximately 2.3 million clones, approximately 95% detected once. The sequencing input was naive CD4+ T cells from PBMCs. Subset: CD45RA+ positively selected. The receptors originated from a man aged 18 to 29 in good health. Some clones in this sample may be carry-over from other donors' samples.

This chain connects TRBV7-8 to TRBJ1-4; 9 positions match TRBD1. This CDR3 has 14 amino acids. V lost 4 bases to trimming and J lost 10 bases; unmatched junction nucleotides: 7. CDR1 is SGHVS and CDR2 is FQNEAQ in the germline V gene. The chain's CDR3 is CASSSWDRAGKLFF. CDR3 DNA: TGTGCCAGCAGCTCATGGGACAGGGCCGGAAAACTGTTTTTT.

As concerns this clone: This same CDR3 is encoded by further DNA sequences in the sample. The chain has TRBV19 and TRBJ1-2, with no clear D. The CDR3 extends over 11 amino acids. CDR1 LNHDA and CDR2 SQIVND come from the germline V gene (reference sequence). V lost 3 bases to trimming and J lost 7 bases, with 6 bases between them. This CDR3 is CASSISGGYTF. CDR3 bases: TGTGCCAGTAGTATCTCCGGTGGCTACACCTTC.

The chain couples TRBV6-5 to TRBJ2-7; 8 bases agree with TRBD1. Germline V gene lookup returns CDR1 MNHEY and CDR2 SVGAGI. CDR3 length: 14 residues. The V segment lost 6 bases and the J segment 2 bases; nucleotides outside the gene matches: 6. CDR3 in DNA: TGTGCCAGCAGGCCCCAGGGGGCTCCCTACGAGCAGTACTTC. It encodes CASRPQGAPYEQYF.

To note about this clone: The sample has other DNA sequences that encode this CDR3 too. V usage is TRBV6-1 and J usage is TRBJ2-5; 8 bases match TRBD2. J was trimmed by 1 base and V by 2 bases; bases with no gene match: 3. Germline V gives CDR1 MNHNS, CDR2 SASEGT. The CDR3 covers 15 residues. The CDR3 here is CASSELSGTQETQYF. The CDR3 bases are TGTGCCAGCAGTGAACTTAGCGGGACCCAAGAGACCCAGTACTTC.

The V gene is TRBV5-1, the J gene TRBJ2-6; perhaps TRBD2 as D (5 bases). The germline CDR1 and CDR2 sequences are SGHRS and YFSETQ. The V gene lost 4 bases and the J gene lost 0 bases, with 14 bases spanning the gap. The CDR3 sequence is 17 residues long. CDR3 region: CASSPPSISSGANVLTF. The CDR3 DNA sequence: TGCGCCAGCAGCCCTCCTAGCATCAGCTCTGGGGCCAACGTCCTGACTTTC.

The CDR3 sequence: CASSQDYNEQFF. CDR3 DNA sequence: TGTGCCAGCTCACAGGACTACAATGAGCAGTTCTTC. The chain is built from TRBV18 and TRBJ2-1; D is unresolved. The CDR3 is made up of 12 amino acids. V lost 4 bases and J lost 3, with 4 bases in between. Germline-derived CDR1 and CDR2 are KGHSH and LQKENI.

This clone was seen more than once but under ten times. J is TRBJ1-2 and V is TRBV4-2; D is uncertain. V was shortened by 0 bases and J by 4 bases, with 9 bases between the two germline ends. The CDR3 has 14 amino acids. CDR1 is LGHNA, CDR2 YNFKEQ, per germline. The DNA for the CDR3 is TGTGCCAGCAGCCAAGAGCCCGGAACCTATGGCTACACCTTC. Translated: CASSQEPGTYGYTF.

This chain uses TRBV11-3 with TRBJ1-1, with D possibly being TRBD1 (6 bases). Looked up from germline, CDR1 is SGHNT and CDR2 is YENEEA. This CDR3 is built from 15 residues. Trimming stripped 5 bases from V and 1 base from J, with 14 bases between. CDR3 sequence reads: CASSPTGHSNTEAFF. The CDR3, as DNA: TGTGCCAGCAGCCCGACGGGACATTCGAACACTGAAGCTTTCTTT.

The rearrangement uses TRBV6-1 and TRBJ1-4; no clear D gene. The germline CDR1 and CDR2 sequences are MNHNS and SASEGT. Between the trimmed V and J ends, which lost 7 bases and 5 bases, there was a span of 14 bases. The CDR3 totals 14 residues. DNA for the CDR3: TGTGCCAGCATGCTTAGACAAACGAATGAAAAACTGTTTTTT. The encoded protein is CASMLRQTNEKLFF.

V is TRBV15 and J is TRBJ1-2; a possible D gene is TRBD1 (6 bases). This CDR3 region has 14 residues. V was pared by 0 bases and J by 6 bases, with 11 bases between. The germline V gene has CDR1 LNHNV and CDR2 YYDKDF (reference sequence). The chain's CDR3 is CATSRDGRGHGYTF. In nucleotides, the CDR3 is TGTGCCACCAGCAGAGACGGTCGGGGGCATGGCTACACCTTC.

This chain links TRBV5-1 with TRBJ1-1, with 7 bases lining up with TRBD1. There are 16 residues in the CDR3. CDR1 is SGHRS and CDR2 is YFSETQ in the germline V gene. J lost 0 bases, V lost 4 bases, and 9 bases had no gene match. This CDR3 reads CASSRGQGVMNTEAFF. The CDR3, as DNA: TGCGCCAGCAGCCGTGGGCAGGGGGTGATGAACACTGAAGCTTTCTTT.

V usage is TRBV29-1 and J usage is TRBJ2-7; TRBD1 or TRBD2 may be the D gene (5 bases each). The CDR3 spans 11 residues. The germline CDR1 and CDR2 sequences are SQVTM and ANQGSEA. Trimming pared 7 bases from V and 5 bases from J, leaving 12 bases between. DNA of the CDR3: TGCAGCGCAAAACGGGGCCACGAGCAGTACTTC. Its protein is CSAKRGHEQYF.

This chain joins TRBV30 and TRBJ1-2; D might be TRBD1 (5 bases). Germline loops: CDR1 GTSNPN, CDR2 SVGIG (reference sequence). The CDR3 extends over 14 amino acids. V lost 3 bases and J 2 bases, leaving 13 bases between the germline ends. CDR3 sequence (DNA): TGTGCCTGGAGACCCGAGACAGTCAACTATGGCTACACCTTC. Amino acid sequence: CAWRPETVNYGYTF.

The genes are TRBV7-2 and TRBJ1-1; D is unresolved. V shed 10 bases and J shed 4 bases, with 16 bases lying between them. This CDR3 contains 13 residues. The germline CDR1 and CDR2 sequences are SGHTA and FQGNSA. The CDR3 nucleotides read TGTGCCATCGGCCGGGGTCTCGGCACTGAAGCTTTCTTT. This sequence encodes CAIGRGLGTEAFF.

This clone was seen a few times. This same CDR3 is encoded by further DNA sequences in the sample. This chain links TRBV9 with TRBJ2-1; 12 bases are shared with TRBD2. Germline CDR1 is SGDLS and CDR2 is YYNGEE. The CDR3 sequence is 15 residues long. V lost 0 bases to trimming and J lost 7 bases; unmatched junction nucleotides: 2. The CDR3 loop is CASSVGLAGVNEQFF. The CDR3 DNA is TGTGCCAGCAGCGTAGGACTAGCGGGAGTTAATGAGCAGTTCTTC.

CDR3 nucleotides: TGTGCCAGCAGCTTAGTGTATTGGGGTAGGGATCAGCCCCAGCATTTT. Protein: CASSLVYWGRDQPQHF. The V call is TRBV7-2, the J call TRBJ1-5; D unclear. Germline loops: CDR1 SGHTA, CDR2 FQGNSA. There are 16 residues in the CDR3. Trimming pared 1 base from V and 5 bases from J, leaving 15 bases between.

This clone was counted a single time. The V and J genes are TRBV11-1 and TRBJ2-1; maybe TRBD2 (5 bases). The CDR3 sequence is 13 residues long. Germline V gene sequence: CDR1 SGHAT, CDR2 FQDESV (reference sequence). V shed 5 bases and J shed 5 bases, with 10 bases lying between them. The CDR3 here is CASSGSSDNEQFF. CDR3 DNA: TGTGCCAGCAGCGGGAGTTCGGACAATGAGCAGTTCTTC.

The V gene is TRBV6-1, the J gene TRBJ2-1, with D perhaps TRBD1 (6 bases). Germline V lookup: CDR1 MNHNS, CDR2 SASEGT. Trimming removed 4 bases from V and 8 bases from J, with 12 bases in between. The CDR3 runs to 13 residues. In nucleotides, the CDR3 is TGTGCCAGCAGTGTTAACAGGGCCGATGAGCAGTTCTTC. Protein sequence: CASSVNRADEQFF.

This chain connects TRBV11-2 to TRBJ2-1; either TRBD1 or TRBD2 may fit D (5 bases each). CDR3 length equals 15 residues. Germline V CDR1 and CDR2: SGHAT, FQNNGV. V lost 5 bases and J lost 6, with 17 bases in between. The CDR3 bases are TGTGCCAGCAGCCCCCCTTGGGGGATTGTCAATGAGCAGTTCTTC. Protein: CASSPPWGIVNEQFF.